These 25 T cell receptor beta chains share one sample of origin, sequenced in a study of blood T cells in healthy people across ages. Together with a sample-barcoded 5' primer, a J-beta primer mix was included in a second PCR lasting about 6 to 11 cycles. TCRdb independently ran MiXCR on the 5' RACE reads; one entry per CDR3 protein. The sample has hundreds of thousands of distinct CDR3 sequences, roughly 21% seen once. Sequencing input: blood. The receptors come from a man in his 70s in good health.

Note on this clonotype: One end of the junction does not line up with germline, which may come from a read error. The J gene is TRBJ2-2, the V gene TRBV7-2; TRBD2 agrees at 10 bases. From germline, CDR1 is SGHTA and CDR2 FQGNSA. The CDR3 sequence is 15 residues long. CDR3 bases: TGTGCCAGCAGCCTAGCGGGAGTGAACACCGGGGAGCTGTTTTTT. This codes for CASSLAGVNTGELFF.

At least ten counts were recorded for this clonotype. This sequence joins TRBV4-1 and TRBJ2-1; 8 nucleotides line up with TRBD2. V lost 2 bases and J lost 0; bases outside the gene matches: 0. The CDR3 length is 15 residues. Germline V gene sequence: CDR1 MGHRA, CDR2 YSYEKL. CDR3 protein: CASSQSGSSYNEQFF. Written as DNA, the CDR3 is TGCGCCAGCAGCCAAAGCGGGAGCTCCTACAATGAGCAGTTCTTC.

This clonotype occurred a few times. V usage is TRBV28 and J usage is TRBJ2-5; 10 nucleotides line up with TRBD2. The DNA end is a closer match to TRBJ2-7, so the J assignment may be wrong. Per germline, CDR1 MDHEN and CDR2 SYDVKM. The CDR3 has 15 amino acids. This chain's CDR3 is CASTKRASGSYEQYF. CDR3 sequence (DNA): TGTGCCAGCACCAAGAGGGCTAGCGGGAGTTACGAGCAGTACTTC.

The chain uses TRBV12-3 or TRBV12-4 and TRBJ2-5, with 8 bases aligning to TRBD1. This CDR3 spans 15 amino acids. V was pared by 5 bases and J by 5 bases, with 10 bases of the junction left unmatched. Written as DNA, the CDR3 is TGTGCCAGCAGTCCCCCAGGGGGCGGGTTGGAGACCCAGTACTTC. The encoded protein is CASSPPGGGLETQYF.

The chain uses TRBV2 and TRBJ1-1; TRBD1 is a possible D gene (6 bases). Trimming shortened V by 7 bases and J by 3 bases, and 15 bases separated the two germline ends. Germline CDR1 is SNHLY and CDR2 is FYNNEI. This CDR3 is 14 amino acids long. In nucleotides, the CDR3 is TGTGCCAGCATCTCCGGCAGGGGAGACACTGAAGCTTTCTTT. Translating it yields CASISGRGDTEAFF. Based on the CDR3 plus reference TRBV2 and TRBJ1-1, the full variable domain is EPEVTQTPSHQVTQMGQEVILRCVPISNHLYFYWYRQILGQKVEFLVSFYNNEISEKSEIFDDQFSVERPDGSNFTLKIRSTKLEDSAMYFCASISGRGDTEAFFGQGTRLTVV.

The genes are TRBV18 and TRBJ2-2, with 9 positions matching TRBD2. The CDR3 is 16 amino acids. Germline CDR1 reads KGHSH; CDR2 reads LQKENI. Unmatched junction bases numbered 5, after V lost 4 bases and J lost 2 bases. CDR3 DNA: TGTGCCAGCTCACGACCGACTAGCGGAAACACCGGGGAGCTGTTTTTT. Translating it yields CASSRPTSGNTGELFF.

The chain links TRBV6-5 to TRBJ2-3; tentatively, D is TRBD1 or TRBD2 (5 bases each). Germline CDR1 and CDR2: MNHEY and SVGAGI. V was shortened by 6 bases and J by 5 bases, with 12 bases between the two germline ends. The CDR3 is 13 residues long. CDR3 residues: CASRSFGGDTQYF. The CDR3 DNA reads TGTGCCAGCAGGAGTTTTGGGGGAGATACGCAGTATTTT.

The chain couples TRBV12-3 or TRBV12-4 to TRBJ2-1; D uncertain. With 4 bases removed from V and 4 bases from J, the gap between germline ends came to 11 bases. The CDR3 sequence is 14 residues long. The CDR3 reads CASSSEPSYNEQFF. CDR3 nucleotide sequence: TGTGCCAGCAGTTCAGAACCGTCTTACAATGAGCAGTTCTTC.

This sequence joins TRBV28 and TRBJ2-4; D remains unclear. The germline V gene has CDR1 MDHEN and CDR2 SYDVKM. CDR3 length: 15 amino acids. V was shortened by 6 bases and J by 0 bases, with 12 bases between the two germline ends. The CDR3 here is CASRSPALAKNIQYF. The CDR3 nucleotides are TGTGCCAGCAGGTCACCAGCGCTAGCCAAAAACATTCAGTACTTC.

This chain joins TRBV7-6 and TRBJ1-4; possible D gene TRBD1, 6 bases. Trimming stripped 1 base from V and 4 bases from J, with 13 bases between. In germline, CDR1 is SGHVS, CDR2 FNYEAQ. The CDR3 spans 16 residues. The DNA for the CDR3 is TGTGCCAGCAGCTTAGGTTCTACAGGGATTAATGAAAAACTGTTTTTT. Protein sequence: CASSLGSTGINEKLFF. Variable domain in full (rest from reference TRBV7-6 and TRBJ1-4): GAGVSQSPRYKVTKRGQDVALRCDPISGHVSLYWYRQALGQGPEFLTYFNYEAQQDKSGLPNDRFSAERPEGSISTLTIQRTEQRDSAMYRCASSLGSTGINEKLFFGSGTQLSVL.

The chain employs TRBV20-1 and TRBJ2-2; D may be TRBD2 (6 bases). Per germline, CDR1 DFQATT and CDR2 SNEGSKA (reference sequence). This CDR3 has 13 residues. V lost 6 bases, J lost 7 bases, and 15 bases lay in between. The CDR3 DNA reads TGCAGTGCGTACCTAGCGAATGGCGGGGAGCTGTTTTTT. It is translated as CSAYLANGGELFF.

The rearrangement uses TRBV29-1 and TRBJ2-3, with unresolved D. Looked up from germline, CDR1 is SQVTM and CDR2 is ANQGSEA. The V end lost 8 bases, the J end lost 0 bases, and 12 bases lay between the germline ends. This CDR3 contains 13 residues. The CDR3 nucleotides read TGCAGCCTTCTAGACGCTAGCACAGATACGCAGTATTTT. Translated: CSLLDASTDTQYF.

Only a few counts were recorded for this clonotype. The rearrangement joins TRBV7-3 to TRBJ1-2; TRBD1 might be the D (5 bases). V dropped 2 bases and J dropped 6 bases, with 7 bases sitting between them. The CDR3 consists of 12 residues. Germline CDR1 and CDR2: SGHTA and FQGTGA. The CDR3 spells CASSLLGHGYTF. In DNA form, the CDR3 reads TGTGCCAGCAGCTTATTGGGGCATGGCTACACCTTC.

A few counts support this clonotype. The genes are TRBV20-1 and TRBJ2-3, with D maybe TRBD2 (6 bases). V lost 4 bases and J 6 bases, leaving 11 bases between the germline ends. The CDR3 covers 12 residues. Germline-derived CDR1 and CDR2 are DFQATT and SNEGSKA (reference sequence). The CDR3 loop reads CSAISGSDTQYF. In DNA, the CDR3 is TGCAGTGCTATAAGCGGGTCCGATACGCAGTATTTT.

This clonotype was observed a handful of times. J is TRBJ2-3 and V is TRBV9, with D possibly being TRBD2 (5 bases). V was trimmed by 4 bases and J by 0 bases, leaving 12 bases between them. CDR1 is SGDLS and CDR2 is YYNGEE in the germline V gene. The CDR3 sequence is 15 residues long. The DNA of the CDR3 is TGTGCCAGCAGCTTTCATCTAGCTAGCACAGATACGCAGTATTTT. It codes for CASSFHLASTDTQYF.

CDR3 residues: CASSIPGLAVQETQYF. CDR3 DNA: TGTGCCAGCAGCATCCCGGGACTAGCGGTACAAGAGACCCAGTACTTC. This chain joins TRBV7-9 and TRBJ2-5; 11 bases line up with TRBD2. Germline CDR1 reads SEHNR; CDR2 reads FQNEAQ (reference sequence). The CDR3 runs to 16 residues. Trimming cost V 5 bases and J 2 bases; bases outside gene matches: 7.

The rearrangement joins TRBV24-1 to TRBJ2-7; TRBD1 or TRBD2 may be the D gene (5 bases each). The V end was cut by 5 bases, the J end by 3 bases, with 10 bases between. This CDR3 is built from 13 residues. The germline CDR1 and CDR2 sequences are KGHDR and SFDVKD. The CDR3 sequence: CATSGDGVYEQYF. The CDR3 DNA follows: TGTGCCACCAGTGGGGACGGTGTCTACGAGCAGTACTTC.

This clonotype has more than one count but fewer than ten. This chain uses TRBV12-3 or TRBV12-4 with TRBJ2-3, with TRBD1 matching 8 bases. Germline trimming cut 8 bases from V and 1 base from J; bases unmatched to any gene: 8. This CDR3 region has 15 residues. In DNA form, the CDR3 reads TGTGCCAGCGGTCAGTCGACAGGGGGCACAGATACGCAGTATTTT. It specifies CASGQSTGGTDTQYF.

Points on this clonotype: At one end, the junction sequence differs from germline, possibly due to a read error. The chain joins TRBV5-1 to TRBJ2-5; the match to TRBD1 covers 10 bases. CDR1 is SGHRS and CDR2 is YFSETQ in the germline V gene. The CDR3 sequence is 13 residues long. CDR3 in DNA: TGCGCCAGCAGATTGGGACAGGGGAAGACCCAGTACTTC. Its translation: CASRLGQGKTQYF.

This clonotype showed up just a few times. The chain joins TRBV29-1 to TRBJ2-5; weak D call: TRBD1 (5 bases). The CDR3 has 12 residues. CDR1 SQVTM and CDR2 ANQGSEA come from the germline V gene. V lost 8 bases, J lost 3 bases, and 13 bases lay in between. CDR3 nucleotides: TGCAGCCCCCACAGGACCGAAGAGACCCAGTACTTC. It codes for CSPHRTEETQYF. The full variable domain, in which reference TRBV29-1 and TRBJ2-5 provide the parts outside the CDR3, is SAVISQKPSRDICQRGTSLTIQCQVDSQVTMMFWYRQQPGQSLTLIATANQGSEATYESGFVIDKFPISRPNLTFSTLTVSNMSPEDSSIYLCSPHRTEETQYFGPGTRLLVL.

This clonotype was recorded at least ten times. The CDR3 protein is CASSLWGANSPLHF. CDR3 in DNA: TGTGCCAGCAGTTTATGGGGGGCCAATTCACCCCTCCACTTT. This chain uses TRBV28 with TRBJ1-6, with D possibly being TRBD1 (6 bases). The CDR3 has 14 residues. Trimming stripped 0 bases from V and 7 bases from J, with 7 bases between. CDR1 and CDR2 (germline): MDHEN, SYDVKM.

V gene TRBV5-6 combines with J gene TRBJ1-5, with D unclear. V lost 0 bases and J lost 0, with 4 bases in between. This CDR3 has 14 amino acids. Germline-derived CDR1 and CDR2 are SGHDT and YYEEEE. CDR3 bases: TGTGCCAGCAGCTTGGTCGATAGCAATCAGCCCCAGCATTTT. Translation gives CASSLVDSNQPQHF.

This chain joins TRBV28 and TRBJ2-1; 12 positions agree with TRBD2. The J call is doubtful: the DNA matches TRBJ2-7 better. Germline CDR1 MDHEN, CDR2 SYDVKM. This CDR3 comprises 14 residues. CDR3 sequence: CASSYLAGGGEQYF. In DNA, the CDR3 is TGTGCCAGCAGTTACCTAGCGGGAGGGGGCGAGCAGTACTTC.

The rearrangement joins TRBV12-3 or TRBV12-4 to TRBJ2-3, with 12 bases aligning to TRBD2. V dropped 4 bases and J dropped 2; count of bases not matched to a gene: 19. The CDR3 length is 21 residues. In DNA form, the CDR3 reads TGTGCCAGCAGTTCGGAGACAGGGCCTAGCGGGAGGGCCAGGCACACAGATACGCAGTATTTT. It encodes CASSSETGPSGRARHTDTQYF.

This clonotype was observed a few times. The chain combines TRBV14 with TRBJ2-1, with TRBD2 identical over 11 bases. V lost 10 bases and J lost 4; bases outside the gene matches: 12. The CDR3 contains 16 residues. CDR1 is SGHDN, CDR2 FVKESK, per germline. The CDR3: CATTRTSSGRYNEQFF. DNA for the CDR3: TGTGCCACCACCCGGACCTCTAGCGGGAGGTACAATGAGCAGTTCTTC.